This T cell receptor (beta chain) was profiled in a study of OX40 agonist ivuxolimab in advanced cancers. V dropped 6 bases and J dropped 5 bases, with 13 bases sitting between them. Germline V CDR1 and CDR2: SQVTM, ANQGSEA. The CDR3 contains 12 residues. Clones were read by immunoSEQ multiplex PCR, and TCRdb kept only the in-frame ones, dropping some. This table has about 100,000 clones, roughly 90% appearing once. The sample in question was CD4+ or CD8+ T cells sorted from blood, obtained in a trial of the OX40 agonist ivuxolimab. The chain joins TRBV29-1 to TRBJ2-5; weak D call: TRBD2 (5 bases). This clonotype originated in an adult with an advanced solid tumor such as melanoma, head and neck, liver or kidney cancer. CDR3 nucleotides: TGCAGCGTGTCGGGGATCCGGGAGACCCAGTACTTC. Residues: CSVSGIRETQYF. Filled out from reference TRBV29-1 and TRBJ2-5, the complete variable domain reads SAVISQKPSRDICQRGTSLTIQCQVDSQVTMMFWYRQQPGQSLTLIATANQGSEATYESGFVIDKFPISRPNLTFSTLTVSNMSPEDSSIYLCSVSGIRETQYFGPGTRLLVL.